This T cell receptor beta chain was observed in a study of a mutant IDH1 vaccine in newly diagnosed glioma. Time point of the sample: baseline, week 1 (first vaccination visit). Treatment here: pre-vaccination baseline after standard-of-care therapy. Assay used: immunoSEQ multiplex PCR; TCRdb lists only in-frame clones, some missing. Of about 92,000 clones in the sample, around four fifths were seen once. CDR1 is MNHEY, CDR2 SVGAGI, per germline. The CDR3 spans 12 residues. This sequence was found in a man aged 40-49 years with glioma. The rearrangement joins TRBV6-5 to TRBJ2-5; D possibly uses TRBD1 or TRBD2 (6 bases each). The assigned J gene may be wrong: the sequence end matches TRBJ2-7 better. The specimen was PBMCs, collected from a glioma patient treated with radiotherapy, temozolomide or both. The CDR3 region is CASRRDNYEQYF. In DNA form, the CDR3 reads TGTGCCAGCAGGCGGGACAACTACGAGCAGTACTTC.